The 20 T cell receptor beta chains reported below all come from one sample, sequenced in a study of cytomegalovirus exposure and HLA in healthy donors. Primers: 60 Vbeta forward and 13 Jbeta reverse. Clones were read by immunoSEQ multiplex PCR, and TCRdb kept only the in-frame ones, dropping some. The data contain around 250,000 clones, 80% to 85% of them singletons. The specimen was PBMCs. These TCRs come from a woman aged 55-69 years in good health and CMV-seropositive.

This clone appeared a single time. The V call is TRBV2, the J call TRBJ2-3; no firm D call. CDR3 size: 15 residues. V lost 5 bases to trimming and J lost 0 bases, with 12 bases between them. Germline V gene sequence: CDR1 SNHLY, CDR2 FYNNEI. CDR3 residues: CASSITQTSTDTQYF. The CDR3 coding sequence is TGTGCCAGCAGTATTACTCAGACTAGCACAGATACGCAGTATTTT.

The genes are TRBV27 and TRBJ2-1; TRBD2 matches 14 bases. V lost 5 bases and J lost 6; bases outside the gene matches: 3. This CDR3 has 15 amino acids. Germline V CDR1 and CDR2: MNHEY, SMNVEV (reference sequence). DNA for the CDR3: TGTGCCAGCAGTCCCGGGACTAGCGGGAGCAATGAGCAGTTCTTC. Its protein is CASSPGTSGSNEQFF.

V gene TRBV19 combines with J gene TRBJ2-7; a possible D gene is TRBD1 (6 bases). Germline CDR1 and CDR2: LNHDA and SQIVND (reference sequence). This CDR3 is 13 amino acids long. Trimming took 7 bases from V and 0 from J, leaving 10 bases between them. This CDR3 reads CASKRTDSYEQYF. DNA for the CDR3: TGTGCCAGTAAGAGGACAGACTCCTACGAGCAGTACTTC.

This clone was observed once. The chain uses TRBV14 and TRBJ2-1, with 11 bases aligning to TRBD2. The CDR3 extends over 19 amino acids. Germline CDR1 is SGHDN and CDR2 is FVKESK. J was trimmed by 3 bases and V by 0 bases; bases with no gene match: 10. The CDR3 DNA is TGTGCCAGCAGCCAAGATCGAACTAGCGGGAGTGAGTTCTACAATGAGCAGTTCTTC. Protein: CASSQDRTSGSEFYNEQFF.

The chain employs TRBV18 and TRBJ2-1; 8 bases line up with TRBD1. V trimming: 4 bases; J trimming: 9 bases; junction bases outside the gene matches: 8. The germline V gene encodes CDR1 KGHSH and CDR2 LQKENI. The CDR3 sequence is 14 residues long. CDR3 residues: CASSLGQGRGEQFF. CDR3 sequence (DNA): TGTGCCAGCTCACTAGGACAGGGTAGGGGTGAGCAGTTCTTC.

This clone was detected once. This chain uses TRBV13 with TRBJ2-5, with TRBD2 matching over 9 bases. The better agreement between TRBJ2-7 and the DNA end casts doubt on the J call. In germline, CDR1 is PRHDT, CDR2 FYEKMQ (reference sequence). This CDR3 contains 14 residues. This chain's CDR3 is CASALAGRYYEQYF. The CDR3 bases are TGTGCCAGTGCGCTAGCGGGAAGATACTACGAGCAGTACTTC.

This chain uses TRBV28 with TRBJ1-3, with D unclear. The CDR3 covers 17 residues. Trimming took off 6 bases at V and 0 bases at J, with 18 bases between the two ends. The germline CDR1 and CDR2 sequences are MDHEN and SYDVKM. DNA of the CDR3: TGTGCCAGCAGCTTTAACTGGTTTCGAGGCTCTGGAAACACCATATATTTT. Amino acid sequence: CASSFNWFRGSGNTIYF.

This chain links TRBV4-1 with TRBJ1-5, with D unresolved. V was cut by 3 bases and J by 7 bases, with 16 bases left in between. Germline lookup yields CDR1 MGHRA and CDR2 YSYEKL. The CDR3 contains 15 residues. CDR3 in DNA: TGCGCCAGCAGCCACCGCGACGGGGTCCGGCAGCCCCAGCATTTT. This encodes CASSHRDGVRQPQHF.

The rearrangement links TRBV29-1 to TRBJ2-7; possible D gene TRBD2, 6 bases. V lost 6 bases and J lost 0, with 18 bases in between. Germline CDR1 and CDR2: SQVTM and ANQGSEA. The CDR3 has 15 residues. Here the CDR3 reads CSVAPLAHSSYEQYF. CDR3 nucleotides: TGCAGCGTCGCGCCCCTAGCGCATAGCTCCTACGAGCAGTACTTC.

Here the CDR3 DNA reads TGTGCCACAGTCATGGGTAGAGGAGCCGGGGAGCTGTTTTTT. Translating gives CATVMGRGAGELFF. The chain has TRBV27 and TRBJ2-2; D unresolved. The CDR3 totals 14 residues. Deletions cut 10 bases from V and 6 bases from J, with 18 bases between. In germline, CDR1 is MNHEY, CDR2 SMNVEV (reference sequence).

V is TRBV6-5 and J is TRBJ2-1, with TRBD2 identical over 8 bases. Germline lookup yields CDR1 MNHEY and CDR2 SVGAGI. CDR3 size: 13 residues. After removal of 6 bases from V and 9 bases from J, the junction contained 7 bases not matched to a gene. The CDR3 protein is CASSSGLAGEQFF. CDR3 sequence (DNA): TGTGCCAGCAGCTCTGGACTAGCCGGTGAGCAGTTCTTC.

This clone is a singleton in its sample. The chain has TRBV18 and TRBJ1-1; 8 bases fit TRBD1. The V gene's germline CDR1 is KGHSH and CDR2 LQKENI. The CDR3 consists of 13 residues. Trimming at V came to 6 bases and at J to 11 bases, leaving 11 bases not matched to a gene. The CDR3 DNA is TGTGCCAGCTCTCCCCAGGACAGGGTACGCGCTTTCTTT. Translating it yields CASSPQDRVRAFF.

V is TRBV28 and J is TRBJ1-2; weak D call: TRBD1 (6 bases). The CDR3 consists of 16 residues. V shed 6 bases and J shed 3 bases, with 20 bases lying between them. Germline-derived CDR1 and CDR2 are MDHEN and SYDVKM. The CDR3 sequence is CASRGRQAARDYGYTF. The CDR3, as DNA: TGTGCCAGCAGGGGAAGACAGGCAGCCAGGGACTATGGCTACACCTTC.

V is TRBV4-1 and J is TRBJ2-7; 16 positions match TRBD2. In germline, CDR1 is MGHRA, CDR2 YSYEKL. V lost 1 base, J lost 2 bases, and 17 bases stayed unmatched. The CDR3 is made up of 22 amino acids. The CDR3 bases are TGCGCCAGCAGCCAAGCGGTAATGGACCCGGGACTAGCGGGAGGGTGGGCCTACGAGCAGTACTTC. It translates to CASSQAVMDPGLAGGWAYEQYF.

This rearrangement joins TRBV29-1 to TRBJ1-4; 7 positions agree with TRBD1. The CDR3 runs 13 residues. CDR1 is SQVTM, CDR2 ANQGSEA, per germline. V was clipped by 8 bases and J by 5 bases; unmatched bases: 8. The CDR3 sequence is CSSKDRNNEKLFF. The CDR3 nucleotides are TGCAGCTCCAAGGACAGGAACAATGAAAAACTGTTTTTT.

In the case of this clone: The sample contains more than one DNA sequence encoding this CDR3. V usage is TRBV10-1 and J usage is TRBJ1-2; D not resolved. V gave up 2 bases and J gave up 2 bases, with 6 bases separating them. CDR1 is WNHNN and CDR2 is SYGVQD in the germline V gene (reference sequence). The CDR3 totals 13 residues. The CDR3 region is CASSEGGNYGYTF. CDR3 DNA sequence: TGCGCCAGCAGTGAGGGAGGGAACTATGGCTACACCTTC.

V usage is TRBV5-1 and J usage is TRBJ2-7; D unclear. Trimming cost V 4 bases and J 6 bases, with 11 bases left between them. Looked up from germline, CDR1 is SGHRS and CDR2 is YFSETQ. The CDR3 runs to 12 residues. CDR3 residues: CASSLFSSEQYF. In DNA form, the CDR3 reads TGCGCCAGCAGCCTCTTCTCGAGCGAGCAGTACTTC.

The chain carries TRBV29-1 and TRBJ2-7, with 7 bases fitting TRBD1. CDR1 and CDR2 from the germline V gene are SQVTM and ANQGSEA. The CDR3 runs to 12 residues. The V gene end was trimmed by 4 bases and the J gene end by 6 bases; junction bases not matched to a gene: 6. The CDR3 here is CSVAGNRGEQYF. As DNA, the CDR3 is TGCAGCGTTGCCGGGAACAGGGGCGAGCAGTACTTC.

In its sample, this clone was seen a few times. One end of the junction does not line up with germline, which may come from a read error. The rearrangement links TRBV7-9 to TRBJ2-2; 9 nucleotides line up with TRBD1. Germline loops: CDR1 SEHNR, CDR2 FQNEAQ (reference sequence). This CDR3 comprises 16 residues. The CDR3 DNA sequence: TGTTCCAGCAGCTTACTTAGACAGGGGGACACCGGGGAGCTGTTTTTT. Protein: CSSSLLRQGDTGELFF.

The chain carries TRBV9 and TRBJ2-2; 7 positions agree with TRBD1. The CDR3 consists of 15 residues. The V gene's germline CDR1 is SGDLS and CDR2 YYNGEE. V dropped 4 bases and J dropped 4; count of bases not matched to a gene: 7. CDR3 nucleotide sequence: TGTGCCAGCAGCCCCGGACAGGCCAGCACCGGGGAGCTGTTTTTT. This encodes CASSPGQASTGELFF. The whole variable domain, filled in from reference TRBV9 and TRBJ2-2, reads DSGVTQTPKHLITATGQRVTLRCSPRSGDLSVYWYQQSLDQGLQFLIQYYNGEERAKGNILERFSAQQFPDLHSELNLSSLELGDSALYFCASSPGQASTGELFFGEGSRLTVL.